This T cell receptor (beta chain) originates from a study of T cells in Graves' hyperthyroidism and ophthalmopathy. Study conclusions and caveats: Among thyroid clonotypes expanded above 0.001, most also appeared in blood. Ophthalmopathy was identified by the model a median about 6.8 months ahead of onset.

This clonotype was recorded many times. Its specificity is not known. V was trimmed by 6 bases and J by 0 bases, leaving 14 bases between them. Per the germline V gene, CDR1 is DFQATT and CDR2 is SNEGSKA (reference sequence). The CDR3 extends over 15 amino acids. Researchers took RNA transcripts and amplified the TCR beta CDR3 regions from them. The primer set for the first-round RT-PCR of the TCR CDR3 was HTBI. TCRdb re-analysed the multiplex PCR reads in MiXCR, keeping a single row per CDR3 protein. The repertoire holds fewer than 200,000 distinct CDR3 sequences, with about 9.4% as singletons. Sequencing was carried out using blood. The TCR was taken from a woman aged 18-29 years with Graves' hyperthyroidism that later progressed to Graves' ophthalmopathy. The rearrangement joins TRBV20-1 to TRBJ2-2; D gene ambiguous. For the CDR3, the DNA is TGCAGTGCGATTGACTGGGTAGCGAACACCGGGGAGCTGTTTTTT. Protein product: CSAIDWVANTGELFF.